A selection of T cell receptor beta chains follows, all from one sample in a study of T cells in Graves' hyperthyroidism and ophthalmopathy. Using its own MiXCR run on the multiplex PCR reads, TCRdb lists one record per CDR3 protein. The sample consists of 190,000 or so distinct CDR3 sequences, 15% to 20% of them appearing once. Sequencing was done on a sample of blood. The receptors derive from a man aged 35-49 years with Graves' hyperthyroidism. CDR3s include the opening cysteine and the closing phenylalanine or tryptophan. The D gene is left open where the match is weak. Clone sizes are given selectively: once, few, many, or a class where the clone is expanded.

TRBV6-2/TRBV6-3	TRBJ2-3	few	TRBD1	CASSDGQGGPYGDTQYF	TGTGCCAGCAGCGACGGACAGGGGGGTCCATATGGAGATACGCAGTATTTT
TRBV6-1	TRBJ1-2	many	.	CASSKDGDTVFYTF	TGTGCCAGCAGTAAAGACGGGGACACAGTTTTCTACACCTTC
TRBV5-1	TRBJ2-3	few	TRBD2	CASSHVVSGGLRTDTQYF	TGCGCCAGCAGCCATGTCGTTAGCGGGGGGTTGAGAACAGATACGCAGTATTTT
TRBV6-1	TRBJ2-7	.	.	CASRDPYEQYF	TGTGCCAGCAGGGACCCTTACGAGCAGTACTTC
TRBV7-2	TRBJ1-2	many	TRBD1	CASGRGDRVNYGYTF	TGTGCCAGCGGGCGGGGGGACAGGGTTAACTATGGCTACACCTTC
TRBV27	TRBJ2-5	many	.	CASSLKSAQETQYF	TGTGCCAGCAGTTTAAAGTCAGCACAAGAGACCCAGTACTTC
TRBV12-3/TRBV12-4	TRBJ2-1	.	.	CASSWRGAYNEQFF	TGTGCCAGCAGTTGGAGAGGTGCCTACAATGAGCAGTTCTTC
TRBV6-5	TRBJ2-2	.	.	CASSYSYVELFF	TGTGCCAGCAGTTACTCGTACGTGGAGCTGTTTTTT
TRBV5-1	TRBJ2-7	many	.	CASSGTPSGFSYEQYF	TGCGCCAGCAGCGGGACGCCGTCCGGGTTCTCCTACGAGCAGTACTTC
TRBV19	TRBJ1-5	few	.	CASSSSPGGNQPQHF	TGTGCCAGTAGTTCCTCCCCGGGTGGCAATCAGCCCCAGCATTTT
TRBV3-1	TRBJ2-1	many	TRBD2	CASSPIAGRNEQFF	TGTGCCAGCAGCCCGATAGCGGGGAGGAATGAGCAGTTCTTC
TRBV20-1	TRBJ1-5	many	.	CSARQNGDQPQHF	TGCAGTGCTAGGCAGAACGGGGATCAGCCCCAGCATTTT
TRBV7-9	TRBJ1-4	few	.	CASSARGSGNEKLFF	TGTGCCAGCAGCGCCCGGGGCTCGGGTAATGAAAAACTGTTTTTT
TRBV7-6	TRBJ2-5	many	.	CASSGRDDRGETQYF	TGTGCCAGCAGCGGCCGGGACGACAGAGGGGAGACCCAGTACTTC
TRBV9	TRBJ1-3	.	.	CASSEGISGNTIYF	TGTGCCAGCAGCGAAGGGATCTCTGGAAACACCATATATTTT
TRBV9	TRBJ2-2	few	.	CASSVVRGPSSGELFF	TGTGCCAGCAGCGTAGTTCGGGGGCCAAGTTCCGGGGAGCTGTTTTTT
TRBV7-2	TRBJ2-3	many	.	CASSAGADTQYF	TGTGCCAGCAGCGCCGGGGCAGATACGCAGTATTTT
TRBV7-9	TRBJ1-2	many	.	CASSRWGEANYGYTF	TGTGCCAGCAGCAGATGGGGCGAAGCTAACTATGGCTACACCTTC
TRBV6-1	TRBJ1-1	many	.	CASSYRGDNTEAFF	TGTGCCAGCAGTTATAGGGGGGATAACACTGAAGCTTTCTTT
TRBV7-2	TRBJ2-3	many	.	CASSSQGQSTDTQYF	TGTGCCAGCAGCTCCCAGGGGCAGAGCACAGATACGCAGTATTTT
TRBV30	TRBJ2-3	many	.	CASALGRASFDTQYF	TGTGCCTCAGCATTGGGCAGGGCATCTTTTGATACGCAGTATTTT
TRBV6-2/TRBV6-3	TRBJ2-5	once	TRBD2	CASSGGTSGGIQETQYF	TGTGCCAGCAGTGGAGGGACTAGCGGGGGGATCCAAGAGACCCAGTACTTC
TRBV20-1	TRBJ2-7	many	.	CSAEGTTQTYEQYF	TGCAGTGCGGAGGGGACAACTCAGACCTACGAGCAGTACTTC
TRBV7-8	TRBJ1-4	many	.	CASRTTGSGVTNEKLFF	TGTGCCAGCAGGACTACAGGGTCGGGTGTGACTAATGAAAAACTGTTTTTT
TRBV7-2	TRBJ2-1	many	TRBD2	CASSGLAGGDNEQFF	TGTGCCAGCAGCGGACTAGCGGGGGGGGACAATGAGCAGTTCTTC
TRBV5-1	TRBJ2-5	many	TRBD2	CASSLLQRGLETQYF	TGCGCCAGCAGCTTGCTCCAGCGGGGGTTGGAGACCCAGTACTTC
TRBV6-1	TRBJ2-7	few	.	CASSNHRQTYEQYF	TGTGCCAGCAGTAATCATCGTCAAACCTACGAGCAGTACTTC
TRBV10-3	TRBJ1-4	few	TRBD1	CAIRRDSFNEKLFF	TGTGCCATCAGGAGGGACAGCTTTAATGAAAAACTGTTTTTT
TRBV7-2	TRBJ1-4	.	.	CASSLGAGMDEKLFF	TGTGCCAGCAGCTTAGGGGCAGGGATGGATGAAAAACTGTTTTTT
TRBV28	TRBJ1-1	many	.	CASGSLDTNTEAFF	TGTGCCAGCGGGTCCCTAGACACGAACACTGAAGCTTTCTTT
TRBV5-8	TRBJ2-6	few	.	CASSLALGVAGANVLTF	TGTGCCAGCAGCTTGGCCCTCGGGGTCGCCGGGGCCAACGTCCTGACTTTC
TRBV19	TRBJ1-5	many	TRBD1	CASSTQATGADQPQHF	TGTGCCAGTAGTACGCAGGCGACAGGGGCAGATCAGCCCCAGCATTTT
TRBV7-9	TRBJ1-4	many	.	CASSLHEGHSGEKLFF	TGTGCCAGCAGCTTACATGAGGGCCATTCAGGCGAAAAACTGTTTTTT
TRBV29-1	TRBJ2-3	many	.	CSVEKYTDTQYF	TGCAGCGTTGAAAAGTACACAGATACGCAGTATTTT
TRBV3-1	TRBJ2-7	many	.	CASSQAHEQYF	TGTGCCAGCAGCCAAGCGCACGAGCAGTACTTC
TRBV30	TRBJ1-1	.	.	CAWSRVRGTEAFF	TGTGCCTGGAGCCGGGTCCGGGGCACTGAAGCTTTCTTT
TRBV7-2	TRBJ2-3	many	.	CASSLGGGAGTDTQYF	TGTGCCAGCAGCTTAGGGGGGGGGGCAGGCACAGATACGCAGTATTTT
TRBV9	TRBJ2-5	many	TRBD2	CASSVGWSGGSETQYF	TGTGCCAGCAGCGTCGGCTGGAGCGGGGGGTCGGAGACCCAGTACTTC
TRBV7-9	TRBJ2-3	many	TRBD1	CASSDRDRPSTDTQYF	TGTGCCAGCAGCGACCGGGACAGGCCAAGCACAGATACGCAGTATTTT
TRBV5-1	TRBJ1-4	many	TRBD1	CASSGTGYEKLFF	TGCGCCAGCAGCGGGACAGGGTATGAAAAACTGTTTTTT
TRBV2	TRBJ1-5	few	.	CASSSDREYQPQHF	TGTGCCAGCAGCTCGGACAGAGAATATCAGCCCCAGCATTTT
TRBV19	TRBJ1-5	.	.	CASSISGGQPQHF	TGTGCCAGTAGTATCTCGGGAGGTCAGCCCCAGCATTTT
TRBV6-2/TRBV6-3	TRBJ2-1	many	TRBD2	CASSYSSGGSYNEQFF	TGTGCCAGCAGTTATTCGAGCGGGGGGAGTTACAATGAGCAGTTCTTC
TRBV28	TRBJ2-3	.	TRBD1	CASSLRGGLSPDTQYF	TGTGCCAGCAGTCTCCGAGGGGGCCTTTCCCCAGATACGCAGTATTTT
TRBV6-2/TRBV6-3	TRBJ2-7	many	.	CASSYQMGYYEQYF	TGTGCCAGCAGTTACCAGATGGGTTACTACGAGCAGTACTTC
TRBV24-1	TRBJ2-7	.	TRBD1	CATPRRGRYEQYF	TGTGCCACACCTCGCAGGGGGAGATACGAGCAGTACTTC
TRBV24-1	TRBJ2-2	.	.	CATSDLRGGGVSGELFF	TGTGCCACCAGTGATTTGCGGGGAGGGGGCGTATCCGGGGAGCTGTTTTTT
TRBV20-1	TRBJ2-3	.	TRBD2	CSARAYGPAGTPDTQYF	TGCAGTGCTAGAGCTTACGGTCCAGCGGGGACGCCAGATACGCAGTATTTT
TRBV19	TRBJ2-7	.	TRBD1	CASSAPGQHPEQYF	TGTGCCAGTAGTGCTCCGGGACAGCACCCGGAGCAGTACTTC
TRBV2	TRBJ2-7	many	TRBD1	CASSGAGGASYEQYF	TGTGCCAGCAGTGGGGCAGGGGGCGCATCCTACGAGCAGTACTTC